This is a list of T cell receptor beta chains from one sample in a study of T cells after yellow fever vaccination. TCRdb fed the 5' RACE reads into MiXCR, producing one record per CDR3 protein. The data contain some 120,000 distinct CDR3 sequences, roughly 8.2% of them seen just once; the ten biggest clones take up 40%. The sequenced sample was CD8+ T cells sorted from PBMCs, obtained on the day of the yellow fever booster vaccination. These receptors were collected from a young man who received the YFV17D yellow fever vaccine. Both conserved end residues are part of each CDR3. Fields, in order: D gene, V gene, CDR3 length, clone size, J gene, CDR3 protein, CDR3 DNA. D genes are given only for firm matches. Clone size is stated in some rows and not others, as once, few, many or a class when expanded.

NA	TRBV4-3	17	few	TRBJ2-3	CASSQEGAPGDGYTQYF	TGCGCCAGCAGCCAAGAGGGGGCCCCTGGGGACGGTTATACGCAGTATTTT
NA	TRBV19	13	few	TRBJ2-1	CASSPGDYNEQFF	TGTGCCAGTAGTCCGGGGGATTACAATGAGCAGTTCTTC
NA	TRBV7-9	14	NA	TRBJ1-2	CASSSENWARGYTF	TGTGCCAGCAGCTCAGAAAATTGGGCTAGGGGCTACACCTTC
NA	TRBV29-1	16	few	TRBJ1-4	CSATLSGFGGDEKLFF	TGCAGCGCGACCCTTTCGGGCTTCGGGGGGGATGAAAAACTGTTTTTT
NA	TRBV18	16	many	TRBJ1-1	CASSPVTGLVNTEAFF	TGTGCCAGCTCACCAGTTACAGGGTTGGTGAACACTGAAGCTTTCTTT
TRBD2	TRBV4-2	16	many	TRBJ2-2	CASSQEGTSYPGELFF	TGTGCCAGCAGCCAAGAAGGGACTAGCTACCCCGGGGAGCTGTTTTTT
TRBD1	TRBV4-1	20	NA	TRBJ1-3	CASSQDLIPGQVLSGNTIYF	TGCGCCAGCAGCCAAGACCTCATTCCCGGACAGGTACTCTCTGGAAACACCATATATTTT
NA	TRBV12-3/TRBV12-4	10	NA	TRBJ1-4	CASSGEKLFF	TGTGCCAGCAGTGGGGAAAAACTGTTTTTT
TRBD2	TRBV3-1	15	NA	TRBJ2-7	CASRGIAGGSYEQYF	TGTGCCAGCCGAGGAATAGCGGGGGGGAGCTACGAGCAGTACTTC
TRBD1	TRBV20-1	14	NA	TRBJ2-1	CSALRDRGFNEQFF	TGCAGTGCTCTCCGGGACAGGGGCTTCAATGAGCAGTTCTTC
NA	TRBV5-6	12	NA	TRBJ1-1	CASSLKSTEAFF	TGTGCCAGCAGCTTGAAGAGCACTGAAGCTTTCTTT
NA	TRBV5-5	14	few	TRBJ2-1	CASSPGHSYNEQFF	TGTGCCAGCAGCCCGGGACACTCCTACAATGAGCAGTTCTTC
NA	TRBV7-9	13	NA	TRBJ1-4	CASSLASGEKLFF	TGTGCCAGCAGCTTAGCGTCAGGTGAAAAACTGTTTTTT
NA	TRBV20-1	18	few	TRBJ1-5	CSARDRGPLTGPNQPQHF	TGCAGTGCTAGAGATCGGGGGCCCCTGACAGGACCCAATCAGCCCCAGCATTTT
TRBD2	TRBV27	12	NA	TRBJ2-1	CASSIGGSEQFF	TGTGCCAGCAGTATCGGGGGGTCTGAGCAGTTCTTC
NA	TRBV5-6	12	few	TRBJ2-2	CASSFSTGELFF	TGTGCCAGCAGCTTCAGCACCGGGGAGCTGTTTTTT
NA	TRBV20-1	12	few	TRBJ1-1	CTLVGLNTEAFF	TGCACCCTAGTGGGCCTGAACACTGAAGCTTTCTTT
NA	TRBV4-3	13	NA	TRBJ1-5	CASSRRVEQPQHF	TGCGCCAGCAGCCGCAGGGTTGAGCAGCCCCAGCATTTT
NA	TRBV7-9	17	NA	TRBJ1-4	CASSSNRVEATNEKLFF	TGTGCCAGCAGCTCTAACAGGGTTGAAGCAACTAATGAAAAACTGTTTTTT
NA	TRBV5-6	14	NA	TRBJ2-1	CASSSLTGDNEQFF	TGTGCCAGCAGCTCTCTGACGGGAGACAATGAGCAGTTCTTC
TRBD1	TRBV11-2	13	few	TRBJ2-1	CASSGQGTGEQFF	TGTGCCAGCAGCGGACAGGGTACGGGTGAGCAGTTCTTC
NA	TRBV3-2	9	few	TRBJ2-2	CAETGELFF	TGTGCCGAAACCGGGGAGCTGTTTTTT
TRBD1	TRBV20-1	11	few	TRBJ1-1	CSATTGWQAFF	TGCAGTGCCACGACAGGGTGGCAAGCTTTCTTT
NA	TRBV6-2/TRBV6-3	12	NA	TRBJ2-3	CASSGGAHTQYF	TGTGCCAGCAGTGGGGGGGCCCATACGCAGTATTTT
NA	TRBV4-3	17	NA	TRBJ1-6	CASSQGLMTDYQAPLHF	TGCGCCAGCAGCCAAGGACTAATGACAGACTACCAAGCACCCCTCCACTTT
NA	TRBV14	18	NA	TRBJ1-2	CASSQDVVTAPSSYGYTF	TGTGCCAGCAGCCAAGATGTAGTCACGGCACCCTCTAGCTATGGCTACACCTTC
NA	TRBV4-2	13	NA	TRBJ1-1	CASSQRENTEAFF	TGTGCCAGCAGCCAACGGGAGAACACTGAAGCTTTCTTT
NA	TRBV7-2	14	NA	TRBJ2-7	CASSARSTVLEQYF	TGTGCCAGCAGCGCCCGCTCGACAGTTCTGGAGCAGTACTTC
TRBD1	TRBV5-1	13	NA	TRBJ2-5	CASSSGQGETQYF	TGCGCCAGCAGCTCTGGACAGGGAGAGACCCAGTACTTC
NA	TRBV4-1	14	few	TRBJ1-3	CASSQRGVGNTIYF	TGCGCCAGCAGCCAGAGGGGGGTTGGAAACACCATATATTTT
NA	TRBV13	16	few	TRBJ2-1	CASSPRTFSSYNEQFF	TGTGCCAGCAGCCCGAGGACCTTCTCGTCCTACAATGAGCAGTTCTTC
NA	TRBV7-8	14	few	TRBJ2-7	CASSPIGPSYEQYF	TGTGCCAGCAGCCCGATAGGACCCTCCTACGAGCAGTACTTC
NA	TRBV18	15	NA	TRBJ2-5	CASSPRGADQETQYF	TGTGCCAGCTCACCCCGGGGGGCCGACCAAGAGACCCAGTACTTC
TRBD1	TRBV4-3	17	NA	TRBJ2-7	CASSRTLGTGDSYEQYF	TGCGCCAGCAGCCGGACCCTAGGGACAGGGGACTCCTACGAGCAGTACTTC
TRBD2	TRBV4-1	16	NA	TRBJ2-3	CASSRHSGGETDTQYF	TGCGCCAGCAGCCGGCATAGCGGGGGGGAGACAGATACGCAGTATTTT
NA	TRBV7-9	14	many	TRBJ2-1	CASSLAGGMNEQFF	TGTGCCAGCAGCTTAGCGGGGGGAATGAATGAGCAGTTCTTC
NA	TRBV7-9	15	NA	TRBJ2-7	CASSSSGTGSYEQYF	TGTGCCAGCAGCTCGTCGGGGACGGGCTCCTACGAGCAGTACTTC
NA	TRBV6-5	13	NA	TRBJ1-2	CASSASQIYGYTF	TGTGCCAGCAGTGCGTCGCAGATCTATGGCTACACCTTC
TRBD1	TRBV11-2	16	many	TRBJ1-2	CASSLAGQPFLGGYTF	TGTGCCAGCAGCTTAGCGGGACAGCCTTTCCTCGGTGGCTACACCTTC
TRBD1	TRBV7-2	16	many	TRBJ1-2	CASSFDREYSSYGYTF	TGTGCCAGCAGCTTTGACAGGGAGTATTCCTCCTATGGCTACACCTTC
NA	TRBV6-2/TRBV6-3	11	few	TRBJ1-1	CAAGANTEAFF	TGTGCGGCGGGGGCGAACACTGAAGCTTTCTTT
TRBD1	TRBV6-2/TRBV6-3	16	NA	TRBJ2-7	CASRHPRQGQGYEQYF	TGTGCCAGCAGGCACCCCCGACAGGGCCAGGGCTACGAGCAGTACTTC
TRBD2	TRBV11-3	15	NA	TRBJ2-1	CASSPQTSGGVEQFF	TGTGCCAGCAGCCCTCAGACTAGCGGGGGGGTTGAGCAGTTCTTC
NA	TRBV11-2	13	many	TRBJ1-1	CASSFSRAAEAFF	TGTGCCAGCAGCTTTAGCAGGGCCGCTGAAGCTTTCTTT
NA	TRBV25-1	11	NA	TRBJ2-7	CASSQTYEQYF	TGTGCCAGCTCGCAGACCTACGAGCAGTACTTC
TRBD2	TRBV27	15	few	TRBJ2-1	CASSGLLAAYNEQFF	TGTGCCAGCAGTGGTCTGCTAGCGGCGTACAATGAGCAGTTCTTC
NA	TRBV5-1	14	many	TRBJ2-5	CASSLTGEQETQYF	TGCGCCAGCAGCTTAACGGGGGAACAAGAGACCCAGTACTTC
TRBD1	TRBV12-5	15	few	TRBJ2-5	CASGLWDRGLETQYF	TGTGCTAGTGGTTTGTGGGACAGGGGGTTGGAGACCCAGTACTTC
NA	TRBV4-1	13	NA	TRBJ2-7	CASSLSLAPEQYF	TGCGCCAGCAGCCTTTCCCTGGCCCCCGAGCAGTACTTC
TRBD1	TRBV15	14	few	TRBJ2-1	CATSPGTGKNEQFF	TGTGCCACCAGCCCCGGGACAGGGAAAAATGAGCAGTTCTTC